This entry features one T cell receptor beta chain sequence. Its antigen target is currently unknown. No base quality information exists; no much larger clone differs at one position. Looking up the germline V gene (reference sequence) yields CDR1 GTSNPN and CDR2 SVGIG. From cysteine to phenylalanine, the CDR3 is 14 amino acids long. Just the 42-base CDR3 DNA is kept, in frame starting at base 1. V is pared back by 7 bases and J by 2 bases, with 16 bases lying between the germline termini. The sample comes from a study of Ad26.COV2.S vaccination and SARS-CoV-2 variants (dated by TCRdb to the early 2020s). Background on the whole study: TCRbeta repertoire sequencing was used to assess the specificity and breadth of SARS-CoV-2-reactive T cell receptors after Ad26.COV2.S vaccination. A total of roughly 30 samples were included in the TCR-sequenced set, comprising about 20 Ad26.COV2.S vaccine recipients, 5 placebo recipients and 8 SARS-CoV-2 convalescent individuals.

The full study reports these points: Substantial breadth of spike-specific CD8+ and CD4+ T cell responses was reported after vaccination. Compared with placebo recipients, Ad26.COV2.S recipients showed higher spike-specific TCR breadth (P = 0.0014). Vaccine and placebo recipients had similar non-spike TCR breadth, a finding consistent with the vaccine containing only spike. The authors noted that the TCR breadth and depth analyses may have underestimated total T cell responses.

The sample's time point label, decoded: individuals recovered from natural SARS-CoV-2 infection. TCRbeta CDR3 regions were sequenced with the immunoSEQ Assay. After extraction, genomic DNA underwent amplification by bias-controlled multiplex PCR, followed by high-throughput sequencing. The authors' analysis ran thus. Collapsing and filtering of sequences were performed to quantify the absolute abundance of each unique TCRbeta CDR3 region. Usable DNA was measured by amplifying reference genes present in all nucleated cells, and TCRbeta template counts were normalized to that usable DNA to estimate T cell fraction. Repertoire TCRs were annotated as SARS-CoV-2-specific when V gene, CDR3 amino acid sequence and J gene were exactly matched to a known reactive TCR set. MIRA supplied the reference SARS-CoV-2 TCR set, which was filtered for enrichment in COVID-19-positive ImmuneCODE repertoires so that public or cross-reactive TCRs were removed. Using the MIRA antigens, annotated TCRs were further analysed by specific ORF or by position within an ORF. Breadth was defined as annotated unique rearrangements over total unique productive rearrangements; depth was the summed frequency of those rearrangements. Two-sided Wilcoxon rank-sum tests were used to compare TCR breadth between groups. TCRdb stores this immuneACCESS table with in-frame sequences only. Part of the clones is absent; in the studies checked, under half of the shortfall reflects unresolved V genes, and no reason is known for the rest. V and J calls and clone size come straight from that table; D and trimming were deduced from the DNA. The sample records over 110,000 clones, roughly 85% of which are singletons. 4% to 6% of the sample lies in the top ten.

The chain is made from TRBV30 and TRBJ2-3, with TRBD1 tentatively as D gene (8 bases match). This sequence was found in a human donor who had recovered from COVID-19. This material consisted of peripheral blood, taken after recovery from COVID-19. The bases are TGTGCCTTACAACAGGGGGGGGTCACAGATACGCAGTATTTT. Its product reads: CALQQGGVTDTQYF.